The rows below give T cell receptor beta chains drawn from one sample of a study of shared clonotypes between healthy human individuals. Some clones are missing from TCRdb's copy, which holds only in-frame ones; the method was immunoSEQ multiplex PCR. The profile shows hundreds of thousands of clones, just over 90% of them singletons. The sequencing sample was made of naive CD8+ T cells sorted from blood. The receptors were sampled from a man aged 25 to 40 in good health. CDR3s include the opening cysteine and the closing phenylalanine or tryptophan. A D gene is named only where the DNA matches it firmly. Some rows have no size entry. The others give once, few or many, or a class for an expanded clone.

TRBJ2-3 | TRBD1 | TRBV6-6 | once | TGTGCCAGCAGGGGACCGGGACAGGGGGCTTTAGATACGCAGTATTTT | CASRGPGQGALDTQYF
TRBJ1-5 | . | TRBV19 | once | TGTGCCAGTAGTTTTGGGTGGGCTGATCAGCCCCAGCATTTT | CASSFGWADQPQHF
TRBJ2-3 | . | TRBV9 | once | TGTGCCAGCAGCCCAAGTGCCAGGGCTAATACAGATACGCAGTATTTT | CASSPSARANTDTQYF
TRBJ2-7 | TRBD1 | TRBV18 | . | TGTGCCAGCTCACCAAGGGGTGAGGGACAGAAAGCAAGCTACGAGCAGTACTTC | CASSPRGEGQKASYEQYF
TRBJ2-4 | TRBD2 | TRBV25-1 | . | TGTGCCAGCAGCTCTACGGGGGGTGGATTATACTTC | CASSSTGGGLYF
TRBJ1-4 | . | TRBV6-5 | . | TGTGCCAGCAGCGACAGGCTTAATGAAAAACTGTTTTTT | CASSDRLNEKLFF
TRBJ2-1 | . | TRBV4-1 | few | TGCGCCAGGCGCGTGAGGGGAGATCAGTGGAATGAGCAGTTCTTC | CARRVRGDQWNEQFF
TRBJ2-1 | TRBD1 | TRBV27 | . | TGTGCCAGCAGTTTATCCTACAGGGGAATTTCCTACAATGAGCAGTTCTTC | CASSLSYRGISYNEQFF
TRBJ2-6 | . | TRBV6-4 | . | TGTGCCAGCAGTCCCAAGCCCACACGACAAAGTCGGGCCAACGTCCTGACTTTC | CASSPKPTRQSRANVLTF
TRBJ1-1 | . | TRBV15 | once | TGTGCCACCAGGGGCGGACTGGAAGCTTTCTTT | CATRGGLEAFF
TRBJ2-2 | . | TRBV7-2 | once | TGTGCCAGCACCCCACGGCGTAACACCGGGGAGCTGTTTTTT | CASTPRRNTGELFF
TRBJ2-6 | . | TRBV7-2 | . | TGTGCCAGCAGCCTTATTCTAGGGGCCAACGTCCTGACTTTC | CASSLILGANVLTF
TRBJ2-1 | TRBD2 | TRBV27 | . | TGTGCCAGCAGTTTCCGACTAGCGGGAGAAGCCAATGAGCAGTTCTTC | CASSFRLAGEANEQFF